Shown below are 20 T cell receptor beta chains from a single sample sequenced in a study of early stage breast cancer tumors. Only in-frame clones appear in the TCRdb table, and some are missing; sequencing was by immunoSEQ multiplex PCR. The sample contains approximately 54,000 clones, roughly 78% of which appear only once. The sample consisted of blood. The source of these receptors is a person aged 40-50 years with breast cancer.

This clone was counted between two and nine times. This chain links TRBV5-1 with TRBJ2-1; 10 bases match TRBD2. V lost 0 bases and J lost 9; bases outside the gene matches: 6. There are 15 residues in the CDR3. Germline CDR1 SGHRS, CDR2 YFSETQ. The CDR3 region is CASSLARVAGGEQFF. DNA for the CDR3: TGCGCCAGCAGCTTGGCCCGGGTAGCGGGAGGTGAGCAGTTCTTC. Combining the CDR3 with reference TRBV5-1 and TRBJ2-1 gives the whole variable domain KAGVTQTPRYLIKTRGQQVTLSCSPISGHRSVSWYQQTPGQGLQFLFEYFSETQRNKGNFPGRFSGRQFSNSRSEMNVSTLELGDSALYLCASSLARVAGGEQFFGPGTRLTVL.

This clone was seen a few times. This chain connects TRBV19 to TRBJ1-4; D remains ambiguous. Germline V gene sequence: CDR1 LNHDA, CDR2 SQIVND (reference sequence). V was pared by 4 bases and J by 4 bases, with 7 bases between. The CDR3 spans 13 residues. CDR3 sequence reads: CASSRSYNEKLFF. Written as DNA, the CDR3 is TGTGCCAGTAGTAGGAGTTATAATGAAAAACTGTTTTTT.

This rearrangement joins TRBV6-6 to TRBJ1-2; D unclear. The CDR3 is 14 residues long. Trimming took off 0 bases at V and 4 bases at J, with 9 bases between the two ends. Per germline, CDR1 MNHNY and CDR2 SVGAGI (reference sequence). CDR3 DNA: TGTGCCAGCAGTTACTCAGAGGGTTCCTATGGCTACACCTTC. Amino acids: CASSYSEGSYGYTF.

This sequence joins TRBV12-5 and TRBJ2-3; TRBD1 matches at 7 bases. The CDR3 totals 14 residues. The trim removed 1 base at V and 4 bases at J, leaving 2 bases unmatched. Germline V gene lookup returns CDR1 LGHNT and CDR2 FRNRAP. The DNA of the CDR3 is TGTGCTAGTGGTTTGGGACAGGGCGCAGATACGCAGTATTTT. It yields the protein CASGLGQGADTQYF. The variable domain in full, completed from reference TRBV12-5 and TRBJ2-3, reads DARVTQTPRHKVTEMGQEVTMRCQPILGHNTVFWYRQTMMQGLELLAYFRNRAPLDDSGMPKDRFSAEMPDATLATLKIQPSEPRDSAVYFCASGLGQGADTQYFGPGTRLTVL.

J is TRBJ1-5 and V is TRBV5-5; TRBD1 might be the D (5 bases). CDR3 size: 16 residues. CDR1 is SGHKS, CDR2 YYEKEE, per germline (reference sequence). Trimming pared 4 bases from V and 3 bases from J, leaving 17 bases between. The CDR3 bases are TGTGCCAGCAGCGAGTATCACAGGTCGTCCAATCAGCCCCAGCATTTT. This translates into CASSEYHRSSNQPQHF.

This chain joins TRBV5-4 and TRBJ2-7; 8 bases align to TRBD2. The CDR3 length is 15 residues. Germline V gene lookup returns CDR1 SGHNT and CDR2 YYREEE (reference sequence). The V gene end was trimmed by 2 bases and the J gene end by 5 bases; junction bases not matched to a gene: 9. The CDR3 sequence is CASSFGGRTYHEQYF. CDR3 coding DNA: TGTGCCAGCAGCTTCGGCGGGAGGACGTATCACGAGCAGTACTTC.

This clone was observed a handful of times. A junction end diverges from the germline sequence, so it may reflect a read error. J is TRBJ2-1 and V is TRBV6-5; no clear D. Germline CDR1 and CDR2: MNHEY and SVGAGI. The CDR3 extends over 13 amino acids. CDR3 DNA: TGTGCCAGCAGTGACTCGGACTACAATGAGCAGTTCTTC. Translation gives CASSDSDYNEQFF.

The chain carries TRBV14 and TRBJ2-7, with D possibly TRBD2 on 6 matching bases. This CDR3 spans 15 amino acids. V lost 4 bases and J 0 bases, leaving 13 bases between the germline ends. Germline CDR1 SGHDN, CDR2 FVKESK. The CDR3 DNA sequence: TGTGCCAGCAGCCGCGGGCTAGCGAACTCCTACGAGCAGTACTTC. Its translation: CASSRGLANSYEQYF.

CDR3 in DNA: TGTGCCAGCAGTCCCCCAAGGGTCCAGGGGTACGAGCAGTACTTC. This sequence encodes CASSPPRVQGYEQYF. The gene calls are TRBV28 and TRBJ2-7, with D possibly matching TRBD1 (6 bases). The CDR3 has 15 residues. Trimming removed 5 bases at V and 4 bases at J, with 18 bases between. The germline V gene has CDR1 MDHEN and CDR2 SYDVKM.

The V and J genes are TRBV20-1 and TRBJ2-3; no definite D call. Trimming left V 0 bases short and J 11 bases short, with 6 bases between. CDR3 length: 10 amino acids. Germline assignment: CDR1 DFQATT and CDR2 SNEGSKA (reference sequence). CDR3 sequence reads: CSARDSWQYF. DNA of the CDR3: TGCAGTGCTAGAGATTCTTGGCAGTATTTT.

V and J are TRBV5-8 and TRBJ2-7; 10 bases are a match to TRBD2. Germline assignment: CDR1 SGHTS and CDR2 YDEGEE. This CDR3 region has 16 residues. V was pared by 0 bases and J by 5 bases, with 8 bases of the junction left unmatched. The CDR3 sequence is CASSLAVSSGSHEQYF. Here the CDR3 DNA reads TGTGCCAGCAGCTTGGCGGTGTCTAGCGGGAGCCACGAGCAGTACTTC.

This chain joins TRBV19 and TRBJ2-7; D gene ambiguous. Trimming stripped 7 bases from V and 6 bases from J, with 13 bases between. Germline V gives CDR1 LNHDA, CDR2 SQIVND (reference sequence). This CDR3 region has 12 residues. The CDR3 loop reads CASTSGLGEQYF. CDR3 in DNA: TGTGCCAGTACCTCAGGTTTGGGCGAGCAGTACTTC.

This chain uses TRBV5-1 with TRBJ2-5; 13 bases align to TRBD2. J gave up 3 bases and V 1 base, and 9 bases lay outside the gene matches. CDR1 and CDR2 from the germline V gene are SGHRS and YFSETQ. The CDR3 sequence is 18 residues long. CDR3 amino acids: CASSLMFLGLAGEETQYF. Here the CDR3 DNA reads TGCGCCAGCAGCTTGATGTTCCTCGGACTAGCGGGAGAAGAGACCCAGTACTTC.

This clone turned up a few times. The chain recombines TRBV13 with TRBJ2-1; either TRBD1 or TRBD2 may fit D (5 bases each). Per germline, CDR1 PRHDT and CDR2 FYEKMQ (reference sequence). This CDR3 has 12 residues. Trimming took 3 bases from V and 15 from J, leaving 15 bases between them. Here the CDR3 DNA reads TGTGCCAGCAGCTTCCGGGACCGCCAACCGTTCTTC. Translation gives CASSFRDRQPFF.

The CDR3 bases are TGTGCCAGCAGCCCTACCGGGACAGGGTTGTGGGAGCAGTACTTC. Translation gives CASSPTGTGLWEQYF. The V and J genes are TRBV7-9 and TRBJ2-7; the match to TRBD1 covers 9 bases. With V trimmed by 5 bases and J by 7 bases, 12 bases remained unmatched. Germline assignment: CDR1 SEHNR and CDR2 FQNEAQ (reference sequence). There are 15 residues in the CDR3. Full variable domain (remainder filled in from reference TRBV7-9 and TRBJ2-7): DTGVSQNPRHKITKRGQNVTFRCDPISEHNRLYWYRQTLGQGPEFLTYFQNEAQLEKSRLLSDRFSAERPKGSFSTLEIQRTEQGDSAMYLCASSPTGTGLWEQYFGPGTRLTVT.

CDR3 sequence reads: CASSERTGLNEKLFF. The CDR3 bases are TGTGCCAGCAGTGAACGGACAGGCCTTAATGAAAAACTGTTTTTT. The V and J genes are TRBV6-1 and TRBJ1-4, with 7 nucleotides matching TRBD1. CDR3 length: 15 amino acids. After removal of 2 bases from V and 4 bases from J, the junction contained 4 bases not matched to a gene. Per the germline V gene, CDR1 is MNHNS and CDR2 is SASEGT.

The CDR3 bases are TGTGCCATCAGTGATTCCGGGACTAGCGGGAGGGTTCTGGAGGAGCAGTACTTC. This translates into CAISDSGTSGRVLEEQYF. The rearrangement joins TRBV10-3 to TRBJ2-7; 16 positions agree with TRBD2. This CDR3 has 18 amino acids. Germline CDR1 reads ENHRY; CDR2 reads SYGVKD. V lost 3 bases, J lost 7 bases, and 12 bases stayed unmatched.

The V and J genes are TRBV7-8 and TRBJ2-7; either TRBD1 or TRBD2 may supply D (5 bases each). The CDR3 length is 12 residues. Germline V gives CDR1 SGHVS, CDR2 FQNEAQ. The V end lost 8 bases, the J end lost 1 base, and 9 bases lay between the germline ends. The DNA of the CDR3 is TGTGCCAGCCGGGACGGTTCCTACGAGCAGTACTTC. It specifies CASRDGSYEQYF.

This rearrangement joins TRBV5-1 to TRBJ2-1, with 14 bases fitting TRBD2. CDR3 size: 17 residues. Trimming removed 4 bases from V and 5 bases from J; junction bases left unmatched: 8. In germline, CDR1 is SGHRS, CDR2 YFSETQ. This CDR3 is CASSRGLAGEFDNEQFF. The CDR3 DNA reads as TGCGCCAGCAGCCGGGGACTAGCGGGAGAATTTGACAATGAGCAGTTCTTC.

The rearrangement joins TRBV19 to TRBJ2-5; tentative D call: TRBD2 (8 bases). CDR1 LNHDA and CDR2 SQIVND come from the germline V gene (reference sequence). V was clipped by 6 bases and J by 5 bases, with 19 bases between them. The length of the CDR3 is 15 residues. The CDR3 is CASSSQGQRGETQYF. CDR3 in DNA: TGTGCCAGTAGCTCGCAGGGACAGCGGGGGGAGACCCAGTACTTC.